This note documents a single T cell receptor beta chain sequence. This specimen belongs to a study of somatic mutations in cytotoxic T cells in rheumatoid arthritis. Across the study: Flow sorting yielded some V beta antibody-stained T-cell populations at nearly 100% purity, among them V beta1+ cells sequenced for TCRB.

This table comes from immunoSEQ multiplex PCR, and its TCRdb copy is limited to in-frame clones, with some not included. Among about 18,000 clones listed, less than 80% were seen once. This CDR3 spans 14 amino acids. The trim removed 4 bases at V and 5 bases at J, leaving 6 bases unmatched. CDR1 and CDR2 (germline): MNHEY, SMNVEV (reference sequence). The sequenced material came from CD8+ T cells sorted from blood. This receptor was identified in a man aged 55 to 70 in good health. The genes are TRBV27 and TRBJ2-7, with 9 positions matching TRBD1. This CDR3 is CASSYLGQGNEQYF. The CDR3 DNA reads TGTGCCAGCAGTTACCTGGGACAGGGAAACGAGCAGTACTTC.